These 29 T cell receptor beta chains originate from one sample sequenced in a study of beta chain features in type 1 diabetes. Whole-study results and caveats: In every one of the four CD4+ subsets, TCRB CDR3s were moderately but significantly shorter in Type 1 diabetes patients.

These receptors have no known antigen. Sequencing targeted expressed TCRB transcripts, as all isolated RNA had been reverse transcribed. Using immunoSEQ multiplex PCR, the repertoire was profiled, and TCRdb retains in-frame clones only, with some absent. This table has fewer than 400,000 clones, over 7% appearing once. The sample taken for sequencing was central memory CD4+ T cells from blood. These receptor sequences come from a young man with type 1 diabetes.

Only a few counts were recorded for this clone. CDR3 region: CASSQAIASEASEAFF. Written as DNA, the CDR3 is TGCGCCAGCAGCCAAGCTATCGCCAGTGAAGCAAGTGAAGCTTTCTTT. This chain links TRBV4-3 with TRBJ1-1; D uncertain. The germline V gene has CDR1 LGHNA and CDR2 YSLEER. Trimming took off 1 base at V and 7 bases at J, with 19 bases between the two ends. The CDR3 loop spans 16 amino acids.

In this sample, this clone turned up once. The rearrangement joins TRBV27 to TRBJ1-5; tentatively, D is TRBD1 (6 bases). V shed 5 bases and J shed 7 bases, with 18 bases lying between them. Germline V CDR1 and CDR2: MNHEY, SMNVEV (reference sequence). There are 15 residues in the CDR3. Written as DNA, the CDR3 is TGTGCCAGCAGTCCCTCGACAGGTGTGAGGCAGCCCCAGCATTTT. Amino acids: CASSPSTGVRQPQHF.

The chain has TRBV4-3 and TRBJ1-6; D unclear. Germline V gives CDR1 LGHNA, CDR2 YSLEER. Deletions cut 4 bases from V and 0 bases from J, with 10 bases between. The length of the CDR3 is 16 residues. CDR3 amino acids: CASSPAGSSYNSPLHF. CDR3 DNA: TGCGCCAGCAGCCCTGCGGGGAGCTCCTATAATTCACCCCTCCACTTT.

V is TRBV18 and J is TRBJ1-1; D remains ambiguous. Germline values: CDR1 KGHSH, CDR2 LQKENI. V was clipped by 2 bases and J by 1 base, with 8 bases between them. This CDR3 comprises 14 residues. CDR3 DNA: TGTGCCAGCTCACCATTTCAGTCGAACACTGAAGCTTTCTTT. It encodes CASSPFQSNTEAFF. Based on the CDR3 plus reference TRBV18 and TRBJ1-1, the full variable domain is NAGVMQNPRHLVRRRGQEARLRCSPMKGHSHVYWYRQLPEEGLKFMVYLQKENIIDESGMPKERFSAEFPKEGPSILRIQQVVRGDSAAYFCASSPFQSNTEAFFGQGTRLTVV.

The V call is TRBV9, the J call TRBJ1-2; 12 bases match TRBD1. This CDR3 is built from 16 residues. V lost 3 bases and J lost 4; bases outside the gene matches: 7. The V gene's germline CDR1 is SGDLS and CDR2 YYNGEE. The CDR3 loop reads CASSATGTGGTYGYTF. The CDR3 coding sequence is TGTGCCAGCAGCGCTACCGGGACAGGGGGCACCTATGGCTACACCTTC.

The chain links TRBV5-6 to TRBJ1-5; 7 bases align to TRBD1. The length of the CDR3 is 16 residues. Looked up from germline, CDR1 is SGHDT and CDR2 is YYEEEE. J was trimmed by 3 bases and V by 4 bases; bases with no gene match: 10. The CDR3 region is CASSGYSGGDNQPQHF. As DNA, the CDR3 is TGTGCCAGCAGCGGCTACTCAGGGGGGGACAATCAGCCCCAGCATTTT.

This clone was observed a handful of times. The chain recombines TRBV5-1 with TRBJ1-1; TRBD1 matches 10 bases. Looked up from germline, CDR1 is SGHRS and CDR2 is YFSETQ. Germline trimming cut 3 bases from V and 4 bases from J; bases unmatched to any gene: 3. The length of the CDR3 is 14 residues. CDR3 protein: CASSSGQGGTEAFF. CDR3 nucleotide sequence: TGCGCCAGCAGCTCAGGACAGGGGGGCACTGAAGCTTTCTTT. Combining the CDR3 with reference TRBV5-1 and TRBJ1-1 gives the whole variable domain KAGVTQTPRYLIKTRGQQVTLSCSPISGHRSVSWYQQTPGQGLQFLFEYFSETQRNKGNFPGRFSGRQFSNSRSEMNVSTLELGDSALYLCASSSGQGGTEAFFGQGTRLTVV.

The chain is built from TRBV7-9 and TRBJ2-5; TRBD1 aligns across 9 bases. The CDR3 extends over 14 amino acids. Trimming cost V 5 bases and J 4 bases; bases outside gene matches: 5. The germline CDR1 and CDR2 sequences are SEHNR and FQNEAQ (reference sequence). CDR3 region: CASSRGQGGETQYF. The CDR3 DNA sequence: TGTGCCAGCAGCCGGGGACAGGGTGGAGAGACCCAGTACTTC.

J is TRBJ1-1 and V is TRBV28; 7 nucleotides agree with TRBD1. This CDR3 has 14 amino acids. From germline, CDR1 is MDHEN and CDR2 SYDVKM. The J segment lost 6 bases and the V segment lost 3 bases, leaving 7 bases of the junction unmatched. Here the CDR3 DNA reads TGTGCCAGCAGTTTCGCGGGACAGAGACCTGAAGCTTTCTTT. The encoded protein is CASSFAGQRPEAFF. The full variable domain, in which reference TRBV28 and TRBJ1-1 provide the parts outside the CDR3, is DVKVTQSSRYLVKRTGEKVFLECVQDMDHENMFWYRQDPGLGLRLIYFSYDVKMKEKGDIPEGYSVSREKKERFSLILESASTNQTSMYLCASSFAGQRPEAFFGQGTRLTVV.

CDR3 sequence reads: CASRDTTGTPGNTIYF. Here the CDR3 DNA reads TGTGCCAGCAGAGATACTACGGGGACCCCTGGAAACACCATATATTTT. The chain joins TRBV25-1 to TRBJ1-3, with a tentative D call TRBD1 (5 bases). This CDR3 comprises 16 residues. With 6 bases removed from V and 2 bases from J, the gap between germline ends came to 17 bases. The germline CDR1 and CDR2 sequences are MGHDK and SYGVNS. The whole variable domain, remainder taken from reference TRBV25-1 and TRBJ1-3, is EADIYQTPRYLVIGTGKKITLECSQTMGHDKMYWYQQDPGMELHLIHYSYGVNSTEKGDLSSESTVSRIRTEHFPLTLESARPSHTSQYLCASRDTTGTPGNTIYFGEGSWLTVV.

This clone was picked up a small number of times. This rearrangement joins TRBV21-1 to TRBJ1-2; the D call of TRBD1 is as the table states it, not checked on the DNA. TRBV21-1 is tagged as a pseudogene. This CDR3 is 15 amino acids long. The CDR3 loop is CASSKEGGQNYGYTF. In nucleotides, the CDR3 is TGTGCCAGCAGCAAAGAAGGGGGACAGAACTATGGCTACACCTTC.

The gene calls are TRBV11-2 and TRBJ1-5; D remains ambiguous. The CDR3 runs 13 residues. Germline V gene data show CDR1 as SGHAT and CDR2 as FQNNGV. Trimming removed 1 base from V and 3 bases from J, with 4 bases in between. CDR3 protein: CASSLGFNQPQHF. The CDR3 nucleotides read TGTGCCAGCAGCTTAGGTTTCAATCAGCCCCAGCATTTT.

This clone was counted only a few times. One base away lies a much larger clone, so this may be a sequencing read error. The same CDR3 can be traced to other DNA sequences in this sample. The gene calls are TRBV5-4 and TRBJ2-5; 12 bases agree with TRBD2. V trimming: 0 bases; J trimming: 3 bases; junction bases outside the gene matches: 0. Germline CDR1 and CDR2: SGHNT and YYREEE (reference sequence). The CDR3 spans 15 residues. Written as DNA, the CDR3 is TGTGCCAGCAGCTTGGGACTAGCGGGGGAAGAGACCCAGTACTTC. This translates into CASSLGLAGEETQYF.

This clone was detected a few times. The CDR3 protein is CASSLARGIGLLQETQYF. CDR3 bases: TGCGCCAGCAGCTTGGCCCGGGGTATTGGCCTCTTACAAGAGACCCAGTACTTC. The chain combines TRBV5-1 with TRBJ2-5; a weak D match, TRBD2 (5 bases). The V and J ends lost 0 bases and 2 bases respectively, with 20 bases between them. Germline V gives CDR1 SGHRS, CDR2 YFSETQ. This CDR3 spans 18 amino acids.

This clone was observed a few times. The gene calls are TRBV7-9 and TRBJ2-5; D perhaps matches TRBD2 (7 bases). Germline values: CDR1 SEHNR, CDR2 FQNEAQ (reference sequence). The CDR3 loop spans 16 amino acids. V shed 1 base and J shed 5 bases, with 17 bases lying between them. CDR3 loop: CASSLVAGAPAETQYF. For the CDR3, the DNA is TGTGCCAGCAGCTTAGTGGCGGGGGCCCCCGCGGAGACCCAGTACTTC.

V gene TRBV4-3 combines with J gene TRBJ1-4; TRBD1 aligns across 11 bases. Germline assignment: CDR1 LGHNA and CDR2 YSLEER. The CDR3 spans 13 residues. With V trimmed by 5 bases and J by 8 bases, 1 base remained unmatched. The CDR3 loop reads CASSGTGGEKLFF. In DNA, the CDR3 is TGCGCCAGCAGCGGGACAGGGGGGGAAAAACTGTTTTTT.

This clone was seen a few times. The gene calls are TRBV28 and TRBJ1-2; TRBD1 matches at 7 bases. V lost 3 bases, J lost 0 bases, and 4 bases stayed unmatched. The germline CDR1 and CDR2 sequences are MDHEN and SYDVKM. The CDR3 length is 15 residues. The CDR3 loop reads CASSLGQFANYGYTF. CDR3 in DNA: TGTGCCAGCAGTTTGGGACAGTTTGCTAACTATGGCTACACCTTC.

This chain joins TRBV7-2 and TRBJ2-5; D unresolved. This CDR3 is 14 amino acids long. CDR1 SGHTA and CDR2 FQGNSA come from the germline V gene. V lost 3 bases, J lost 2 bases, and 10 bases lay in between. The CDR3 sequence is CASSFSRVQETQYF. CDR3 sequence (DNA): TGTGCCAGCAGCTTTAGCAGAGTGCAAGAGACCCAGTACTTC.

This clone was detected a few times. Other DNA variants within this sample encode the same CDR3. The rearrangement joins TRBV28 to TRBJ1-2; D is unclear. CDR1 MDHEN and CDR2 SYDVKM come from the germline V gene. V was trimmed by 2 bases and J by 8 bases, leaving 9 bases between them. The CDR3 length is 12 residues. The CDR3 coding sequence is TGTGCCAGCAGTTTAAATAGAGGGGGCTACACCTTC. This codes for CASSLNRGGYTF.

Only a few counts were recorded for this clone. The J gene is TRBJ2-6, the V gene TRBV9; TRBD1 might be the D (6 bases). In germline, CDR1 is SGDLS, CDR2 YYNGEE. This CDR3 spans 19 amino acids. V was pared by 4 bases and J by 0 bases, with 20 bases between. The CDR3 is CASSPGWQGKTSGANVLTF. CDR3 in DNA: TGTGCCAGCAGCCCTGGCTGGCAGGGGAAAACCTCTGGGGCCAACGTCCTGACTTTC.

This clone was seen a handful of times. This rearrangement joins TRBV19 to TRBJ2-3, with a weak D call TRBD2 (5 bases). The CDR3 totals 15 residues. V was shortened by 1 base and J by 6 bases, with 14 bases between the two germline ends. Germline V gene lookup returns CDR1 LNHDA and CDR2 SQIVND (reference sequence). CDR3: CASSIGGYRSDTQYF. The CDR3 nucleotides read TGTGCCAGTAGTATAGGAGGGTATCGGTCGGATACGCAGTATTTT.

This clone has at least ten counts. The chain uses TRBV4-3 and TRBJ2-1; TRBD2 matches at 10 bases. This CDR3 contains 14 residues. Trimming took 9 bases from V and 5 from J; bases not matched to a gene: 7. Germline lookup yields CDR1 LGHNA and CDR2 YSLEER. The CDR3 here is CARTLAGGDNEQFF. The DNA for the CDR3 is TGCGCCAGGACCTTAGCGGGGGGAGACAATGAGCAGTTCTTC.

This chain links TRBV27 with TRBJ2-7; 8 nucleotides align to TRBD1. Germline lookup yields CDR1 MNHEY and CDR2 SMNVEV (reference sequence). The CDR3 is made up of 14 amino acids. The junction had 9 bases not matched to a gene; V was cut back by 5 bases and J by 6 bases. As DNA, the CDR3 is TGTGCCAGCAGTGAGGGTCAGGGGGCTGGCGAGCAGTACTTC. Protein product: CASSEGQGAGEQYF.

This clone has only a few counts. The CDR3 sequence: CASSQDLGFTDTQYF. The CDR3 DNA follows: TGCGCCAGCAGCCAAGATCTTGGATTCACAGATACGCAGTATTTT. The chain has TRBV4-3 and TRBJ2-3; unclear D gene. The germline V gene encodes CDR1 LGHNA and CDR2 YSLEER. V lost 0 bases, J lost 2 bases, and 9 bases lay in between. The CDR3 has 15 residues.

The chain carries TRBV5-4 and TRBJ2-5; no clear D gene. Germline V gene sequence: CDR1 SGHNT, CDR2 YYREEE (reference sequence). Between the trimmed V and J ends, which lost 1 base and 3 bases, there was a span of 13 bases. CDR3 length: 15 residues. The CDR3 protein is CASSLSHGGEETQYF. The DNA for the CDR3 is TGTGCCAGCAGCTTGTCCCATGGCGGTGAAGAGACCCAGTACTTC.

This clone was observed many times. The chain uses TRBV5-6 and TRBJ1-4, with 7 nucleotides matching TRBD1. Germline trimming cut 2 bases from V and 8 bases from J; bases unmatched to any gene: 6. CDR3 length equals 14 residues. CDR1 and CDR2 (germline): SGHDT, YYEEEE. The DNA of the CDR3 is TGTGCCAGCAGCTTCGTATCAGGGGGGGAAAAACTGTTTTTT. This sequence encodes CASSFVSGGEKLFF. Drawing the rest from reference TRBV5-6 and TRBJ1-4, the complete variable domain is DAGVTQSPTHLIKTRGQQVTLRCSPKSGHDTVSWYQQALGQGPQFIFQYYEEEERQRGNFPDRFSGHQFPNYSSELNVNALLLGDSALYLCASSFVSGGEKLFFGSGTQLSVL.

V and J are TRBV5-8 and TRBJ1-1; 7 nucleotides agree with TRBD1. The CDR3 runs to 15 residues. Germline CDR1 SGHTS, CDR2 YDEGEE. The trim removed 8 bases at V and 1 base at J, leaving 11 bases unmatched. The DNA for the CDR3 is TGTGCCAGTAGGATACAGACAGGGAAGAACACTGAAGCTTTCTTT. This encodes CASRIQTGKNTEAFF.

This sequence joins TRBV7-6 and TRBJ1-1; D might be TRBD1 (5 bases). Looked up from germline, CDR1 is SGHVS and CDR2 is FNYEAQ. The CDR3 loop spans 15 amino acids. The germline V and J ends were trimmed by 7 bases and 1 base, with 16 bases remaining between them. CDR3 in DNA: TGTGCCAGCAAAACACCTGAGGGGCAGAACACTGAAGCTTTCTTT. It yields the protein CASKTPEGQNTEAFF.

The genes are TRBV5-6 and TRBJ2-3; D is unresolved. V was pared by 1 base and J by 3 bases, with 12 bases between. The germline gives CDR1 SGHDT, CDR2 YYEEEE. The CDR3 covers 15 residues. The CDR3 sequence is CASSLYFVGTDTQYF. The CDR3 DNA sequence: TGTGCCAGCAGCTTGTACTTCGTGGGTACAGATACGCAGTATTTT.